The rows below give T cell receptor beta chains drawn from one sample of a study of control samples from healthy donors and cancer patients. The repertoire was sequenced with immunoSEQ multiplex PCR; TCRdb's copy has only in-frame clones and lacks some. There are about 160,000 clones in the sample; just over 90% occur only once, and approximately 4% lies in the top ten. Specimen: blood. The receptors shown here come from a woman aged 55-69 years in good health. The CDR3 runs from the conserved cysteine through the conserved F or W. A D gene is named only where the DNA matches it firmly. The size of a clone is reported for some rows only, either as once, few or many, or as a class for expanded clones.

NA	TRBJ1-5	NA	TRBV4-3	TGCGCCAGCAGCCAAGATGGCAGGGGCAATCAGCCCCAGCATTTT	CASSQDGRGNQPQHF
NA	TRBJ1-4	NA	TRBV7-9	TGTGCCAGCAGCTTAGGCACCGCTGAAAAACTGTTTTTT	CASSLGTAEKLFF
TRBD1	TRBJ1-6	NA	TRBV2	TGTGCCAGCAGAGGGACAGGCGAAAATTCACCCCTCCACTTT	CASRGTGENSPLHF
TRBD1	TRBJ2-1	once	TRBV9	TGTGCCAGCAACCGGGACAGGGGTGGGAATGAGCAGTTCTTC	CASNRDRGGNEQFF
NA	TRBJ1-5	NA	TRBV12-5	TGTGCTAGTGGTTTGGTTCGGGGTCCCCTAGGGGGTCAGCCCCAGCATTTT	CASGLVRGPLGGQPQHF
NA	TRBJ2-1	NA	TRBV19	TGTGCCAGTAGTAGAGGCCCGTGGAATGAGCAGTTCTTC	CASSRGPWNEQFF
NA	TRBJ1-1	NA	TRBV12-5	TGTGCTAGTGACACGCGTTGGGCCCACACTGAAGCTTTCTTT	CASDTRWAHTEAFF
NA	TRBJ2-5	NA	TRBV12-5	TGTGCTAGTGGTTTCTCTATTCAAGAGACCCAGTACTTC	CASGFSIQETQYF
NA	TRBJ1-1	NA	TRBV11-2	TGTGCCAGCAGCTCGAACAGGGTACCCACTGAAGCTTTCTTT	CASSSNRVPTEAFF
TRBD1	TRBJ2-7	NA	TRBV5-6	TGTGCCAGCAGCTTGGGACAGGGGACCTTCTACGAGCAGTACTTC	CASSLGQGTFYEQYF
NA	TRBJ1-1	NA	TRBV3-1/TRBV3-2	TGTGCCAGCAGCCAAGTTGGGGGGACTGAAGCTTTCTTT	CASSQVGGTEAFF
NA	TRBJ1-1	NA	TRBV21-1	TGTGCCAGCAAGAGACCGGTGAACACTGAAGCTTTCTTT	CASKRPVNTEAFF
TRBD1	TRBJ1-5	NA	TRBV6-6	TGTGCCAGCAGAGGACAGGGACTTCCTGGTCAGCCCCAGCATTTT	CASRGQGLPGQPQHF
NA	TRBJ1-4	NA	TRBV10-3	TGTGCCATCAGTGAGTCGCGACAGGAGACAACTAATGAAAAACTGTTTTTT	CAISESRQETTNEKLFF
TRBD1	TRBJ1-5	once	TRBV5-1	TGCGCCAGCAGCTTGGAACCCGGGACAGTATTCGGTCAGCCCCAGCATTTT	CASSLEPGTVFGQPQHF
TRBD1	TRBJ1-2	NA	TRBV11-2	TGTGCCAGCAGCTTGGACAGGGGGAACGGCTACACCTTC	CASSLDRGNGYTF
NA	TRBJ1-2	NA	TRBV5-1	TGCGCCAGCAGCTTGTTGGGGACCTCTAACTATGGCTACACCTTC	CASSLLGTSNYGYTF
NA	TRBJ1-4	NA	TRBV2	TGTGCCAGCAGTCAAGGGGGTTCTAATGAAAAACTGTTTTTT	CASSQGGSNEKLFF
NA	TRBJ1-2	once	TRBV5-4	TGTGCCAGCAGACGGGGGGGTTTGGCCAAAAGCGGTGATGGCTACACCTTC	CASRRGGLAKSGDGYTF
NA	TRBJ1-6	NA	TRBV6-5	TGTGCCAGCAGGACAGGACAGAGATATTCACCCCTCCACTTT	CASRTGQRYSPLHF
TRBD2	TRBJ2-1	NA	TRBV11-3	TGTGCCAGCAGCCCAAGTAGCGGGGTATACAATGAGCAGTTCTTC	CASSPSSGVYNEQFF
TRBD1	TRBJ1-6	NA	TRBV4-2	TGTGCCAGCAGCCAAGGGGACAGGGAGGATTCACCCCTCCACTTT	CASSQGDREDSPLHF
NA	TRBJ1-6	NA	TRBV2	TGTGCCAGCAGTGCGGCGCCGCAGTCACCCCTCCACTTT	CASSAAPQSPLHF
TRBD1	TRBJ1-5	NA	TRBV5-1	TGCGCCAGCAGCCTGGGACAGGGGAGTCAGCCCCAGCATTTT	CASSLGQGSQPQHF
NA	TRBJ1-5	NA	TRBV6-5	TGTGCCAGCAGTTACTCGATGGTTAGCAATCAGCCCCAGCATTTT	CASSYSMVSNQPQHF
TRBD1	TRBJ2-7	NA	TRBV10-3	TGTGCCATCAGTGGGACAGGGGACGAGCAGTACTTC	CAISGTGDEQYF
NA	TRBJ1-1	NA	TRBV19	TGTGCCAGTAGTAATTTTATTAACACTGAAGCTTTCTTT	CASSNFINTEAFF
NA	TRBJ2-1	NA	TRBV2	TGTGCCAGCATCGGACAGAGCTCCTACAATGAGCAGTTCTTC	CASIGQSSYNEQFF
TRBD1	TRBJ2-6	once	TRBV5-4	TGTGCCAGCAGCCCCACCACAGGGGTAGGGGCCAACGTCCTGACTTTC	CASSPTTGVGANVLTF
NA	TRBJ1-3	NA	TRBV4-1	TGCGCCAGCAGCCAACTAAACTCTGGAAACACCATATATTTT	CASSQLNSGNTIYF
TRBD1	TRBJ1-4	NA	TRBV16	TGTGCCAGCAGCCAAACCGGGACAGTTCTGTTTTTT	CASSQTGTVLFF
NA	TRBJ2-1	NA	TRBV6-5	TGTGCCACGACACGGGGTCTCGGGATCAATGAGCAGTTCTTC	CATTRGLGINEQFF
NA	TRBJ1-1	NA	TRBV11-2	TGTGCCAGCTTCCGGGCAGGACGGGACACTGAAGCTTTCTTT	CASFRAGRDTEAFF
TRBD1	TRBJ1-5	NA	TRBV2	TGTGCCAGCAGTGAAGTGCCAGGGGGTACTCAGCCCCAGCATTTT	CASSEVPGGTQPQHF
NA	TRBJ1-6	NA	TRBV2	TGTGCCAGCATCGGGGGGGTGACAGGTAATTCACCCCTCCACTTT	CASIGGVTGNSPLHF
NA	TRBJ1-1	NA	TRBV6-6	TGTGCCAGCGGTAAACTGGGGTTCGACACTGAAGCTTTCTTT	CASGKLGFDTEAFF
NA	TRBJ1-1	once	TRBV6-1	TGTGCCAGCATCGACCGAGAGGGTTTGAACACTGAAGCTTTCTTT	CASIDREGLNTEAFF
TRBD2	TRBJ2-3	NA	TRBV19	TGTGCCAGTAGTAGAACTACCAGGACTAGCGGGGGTTCAGATACGCAGTATTTT	CASSRTTRTSGGSDTQYF
NA	TRBJ1-1	NA	TRBV5-6	TGTGCCAGCAGCGACAATGCCGGGTCCACGAACACTGAAGCTTTCTTT	CASSDNAGSTNTEAFF
NA	TRBJ1-6	NA	TRBV10-1	TGCGCCAGCAGTGAACTTGTCGGGAGCTCACCCCTCCACTTT	CASSELVGSSPLHF
NA	TRBJ1-2	NA	TRBV29-1	TGCAGCGTTGATGACATCGGTTATGGCTACACCTTC	CSVDDIGYGYTF
NA	TRBJ1-1	NA	TRBV5-1	TGCGCCAGCAGCCTCTCCGGACAGCGGAACACTGAAGCTTTCTTT	CASSLSGQRNTEAFF
TRBD2	TRBJ2-7	NA	TRBV10-1	TGCGCCAGCAGTGATCTACGGCTAGCGGGGGAATACGAGCAGTACTTC	CASSDLRLAGEYEQYF
NA	TRBJ2-3	NA	TRBV4-3	TGCGCCAGCAGCCAGGGCGGGATCCAGGGAGATACGCAGTATTTT	CASSQGGIQGDTQYF
TRBD2	TRBJ2-3	few	TRBV7-9	TGTGCCAGCAGCTTGAGCGGGGGGGGCTGGGATACGCAGTATTTT	CASSLSGGGWDTQYF
TRBD1	TRBJ2-5	NA	TRBV6-4	TGTGCCAGCAGTCGGGACAGGGGGGAGACCCAGTACTTC	CASSRDRGETQYF
TRBD1	TRBJ1-1	NA	TRBV12-3/TRBV12-4	TGTGCCAGCAGTTTAACCGGGACAGGGGGTAGGTTCTTT	CASSLTGTGGRFF
NA	TRBJ2-3	NA	TRBV7-8	TGTGCCAGCAGCTTAGTGTCTAGCACAGATACGCAGTATTTT	CASSLVSSTDTQYF
NA	TRBJ1-2	once	TRBV7-2	TGTGCCAGCAGCTTAGAAGGGAACTATGGCTACACCTTC	CASSLEGNYGYTF
NA	TRBJ2-5	NA	TRBV19	TGTGCCAGTAGAACTTCGACACGCCAAGAGACCCAGTACTTC	CASRTSTRQETQYF
NA	TRBJ1-1	NA	TRBV18	TGTGCCAGCTCACCACGACAGGACACTGAAGCTTTCTTT	CASSPRQDTEAFF
TRBD1	TRBJ2-7	NA	TRBV7-9	TGTGCCAGCAGCTTATACGAGGGGGCGTCCCACGAGCAGTACTTC	CASSLYEGASHEQYF
NA	TRBJ2-7	NA	TRBV5-1	TGCGCCAGCAGCTTACTCCCAGGCTCCTACGAGCAGTACTTC	CASSLLPGSYEQYF
TRBD1	TRBJ2-7	NA	TRBV18	TGTGCCAGCTCGCCCGGGACAGGGTTTACCTACGAGCAGTACTTC	CASSPGTGFTYEQYF
NA	TRBJ2-7	NA	TRBV10-1	TGCGCCAGCAGTGATATCACAGGAGGGCCTTCCTACGAGCAGTACTTC	CASSDITGGPSYEQYF
TRBD1	TRBJ2-1	NA	TRBV5-5	TGTGCCAGCAGCTTGCACAGGGGCAATGAGCAGTTCTTC	CASSLHRGNEQFF
NA	TRBJ1-6	NA	TRBV4-3	TGCGCCAGCAGCCAAGACCTAGGGACAACCTATAATTCACCCCTCCACTTT	CASSQDLGTTYNSPLHF
NA	TRBJ1-2	NA	TRBV6-6	TGTGCCAGCAGTTACAGCTTCAACTATGGCTACACCTTC	CASSYSFNYGYTF
NA	TRBJ2-1	once	TRBV9	TGTGCCAGCAGCGTAGGGGGGACCAAAGAGCAGTTCTTC	CASSVGGTKEQFF
NA	TRBJ2-1	NA	TRBV5-1	TGCGCCAGCAGCTCAATCCCAAATACAGATTACAATGAGCAGTTCTTC	CASSSIPNTDYNEQFF